The present entry profiles one T cell receptor (beta chain) with its context. This sample is drawn from a study of T cells expressing NK-cell markers. From germline, CDR1 is SGHRS and CDR2 YFSETQ. This CDR3 is 13 amino acids long. TCRdb re-called the 5' RACE reads and shows each CDR3 protein once, DNA omitted. The sample table includes hundreds of thousands of distinct CDR3 sequences. The receptor was isolated from a man younger than 35 in good health. The sample comprised blood T cells: a sorted CD56 or NKG2C T cell subset, CD4+ or CD8+ T cells, or bulk PBMC T cells (not recorded which). The rearrangement joins TRBV5-1 to TRBJ1-2; without DNA, the TCRdb call of TRBD1 cannot be checked. The CDR3 reads CASSLEGRDGYTF.